The 13 T cell receptor beta chains below were found in one sample sequenced in a study of shared clonotypes between healthy human individuals. Measured with immunoSEQ multiplex PCR; TCRdb has only the in-frame clones, and not every one. The table records more than 2,000,000 clones, 80% to 95% of them present only once. Material for sequencing was naive CD4+ T cells from PBMCs. Subset here: CD45RA+ positively selected. These receptors came from a man aged 18 to 29 in good health. Some clones in this sample may be carry-over from other donors' samples.

The rearrangement uses TRBV5-1 and TRBJ1-1; no definite D call. This CDR3 has 14 residues. Germline-derived CDR1 and CDR2 are SGHRS and YFSETQ. Trimming removed 1 base from V and 3 bases from J, with 10 bases in between. DNA for the CDR3: TGCGCCAGCAGCTTGCGTACTGTGGACACTGAAGCTTTCTTT. Its translation is CASSLRTVDTEAFF.

As for this clone: In the same sample, other DNA sequences code for this CDR3. The gene calls are TRBV5-1 and TRBJ1-2, with TRBD1 matching over 7 bases. Trimming took 0 bases from V and 6 from J; bases not matched to a gene: 2. The CDR3 length is 13 residues. The germline V gene encodes CDR1 SGHRS and CDR2 YFSETQ. The CDR3 nucleotides read TGCGCCAGCAGCTTGGGGACAGGAGATGGCTACACCTTC. Amino acid sequence: CASSLGTGDGYTF.

The chain carries TRBV4-2 and TRBJ2-4; TRBD1 matches 10 bases. Germline V gene sequence: CDR1 LGHNA, CDR2 YNFKEQ. The CDR3 contains 21 residues. Trimming cost V 0 bases and J 0 bases; bases outside gene matches: 14. The CDR3 spells CASSQDPSGTGVLSAKNIQYF. The CDR3 bases are TGTGCCAGCAGCCAAGATCCGTCCGGGACAGGGGTCCTTTCAGCCAAAAACATTCAGTACTTC.

This chain uses TRBV2 with TRBJ2-3; the D gene could be TRBD1 or TRBD2 (6 bases each). CDR1 and CDR2 (germline): SNHLY, FYNNEI. The CDR3 extends over 14 amino acids. V was clipped by 11 bases and J by 0 bases, with 15 bases between them. The CDR3: CAGRGGSSTDTQYF. In nucleotides, the CDR3 is TGTGCCGGACGAGGGGGGTCCAGCACAGATACGCAGTATTTT.

The chain uses TRBV16 and TRBJ1-3, with a weak D call TRBD1 (5 bases). This CDR3 has 15 amino acids. Germline assignment: CDR1 KGHSY and CDR2 FQNENV. Trimming took 0 bases from V and 4 from J, leaving 10 bases between them. CDR3 nucleotides: TGTGCCAGCAGCCAATCCCGCAGGGAAGGAAACACCATATATTTT. Translating it yields CASSQSRREGNTIYF. Looking up the rest from reference TRBV16 and TRBJ1-3 gives the full variable domain: GEEVAQTPKHLVRGEGQKAKLYCAPIKGHSYVFWYQQVLKNEFKFLISFQNENVFDETGMPKERFSAKCLPNSPCSLEIQATKLEDSAVYFCASSQSRREGNTIYFGEGSWLTVV.

This rearrangement joins TRBV9 to TRBJ1-3; 8 nucleotides agree with TRBD1. Germline-derived CDR1 and CDR2 are SGDLS and YYNGEE. The CDR3 contains 22 residues. J lost 2 bases, V lost 1 base, and 23 bases had no gene match. As DNA, the CDR3 is TGTGCCAGCAGCGTACGGGCGGGGGTAGGACAGGGAGGATCACTTGCTGGAAACACCATATATTTT. Its protein product is CASSVRAGVGQGGSLAGNTIYF.

The chain employs TRBV5-4 and TRBJ1-3, with D possibly matching TRBD1 (5 bases). Trimming took 3 bases from V and 0 from J, leaving 13 bases between them. The V gene's germline CDR1 is SGHNT and CDR2 YYREEE (reference sequence). The CDR3 consists of 16 residues. The CDR3 loop is CASSSRQRYSGNTIYF. The CDR3 nucleotides are TGTGCCAGCAGCTCCAGACAGCGCTACTCTGGAAACACCATATATTTT. The full variable domain, with the rest looked up from reference TRBV5-4 and TRBJ1-3, is ETGVTQSPTHLIKTRGQQVTLRCSSQSGHNTVSWYQQALGQGPQFIFQYYREEENGRGNFPPRFSGLQFPNYSSELNVNALELDDSALYLCASSSRQRYSGNTIYFGEGSWLTVV.

The chain uses TRBV7-2 and TRBJ1-3; D gene ambiguous. The CDR3 runs 15 residues. Per the germline V gene, CDR1 is SGHTA and CDR2 is FQGNSA. V shed 1 base and J shed 2 bases, with 9 bases lying between them. The CDR3 region is CASSLVAGAGNTIYF. CDR3 nucleotides: TGTGCCAGCAGCTTAGTAGCAGGAGCTGGAAACACCATATATTTT.

This clone was detected once. This rearrangement joins TRBV5-8 to TRBJ1-5; 7 bases match TRBD1. V lost 4 bases to trimming and J lost 5 bases; unmatched junction nucleotides: 9. The CDR3 contains 15 residues. Germline V gives CDR1 SGHTS, CDR2 YDEGEE. Here the CDR3 DNA reads TGTGCCAGCAGCATTGGGGACAGAACGTATCAGCCCCAGCATTTT. Protein: CASSIGDRTYQPQHF.

The chain recombines TRBV4-1 with TRBJ1-2; D unclear. The CDR3 has 14 residues. Germline loops: CDR1 MGHRA, CDR2 YSYEKL. Between the trimmed V and J ends, which lost 3 bases and 4 bases, there was a span of 12 bases. The CDR3 nucleotides are TGCGCCAGCAGCCAGCCATACATCTCCTATGGCTACACCTTC. Amino acids: CASSQPYISYGYTF.

For this clone: This sample also contains other DNA sequences that code for the same CDR3. V usage is TRBV20-1 and J usage is TRBJ1-1; D unclear. CDR3 length equals 10 residues. Trimming left V 6 bases short and J 3 bases short, with 5 bases between. Germline assignment: CDR1 DFQATT and CDR2 SNEGSKA (reference sequence). The CDR3 region has the DNA TGCAGTGCAAGGGACACTGAAGCTTTCTTT. Its translation is CSARDTEAFF.

This clone was detected a few times. V and J are TRBV28 and TRBJ1-2, with D unresolved. This CDR3 spans 14 amino acids. Germline V gene data show CDR1 as MDHEN and CDR2 as SYDVKM. V lost 4 bases and J lost 8, with 17 bases in between. This chain's CDR3 is CASSSTREGGGYTF. The CDR3 DNA is TGTGCCAGCAGTTCCACCAGAGAAGGAGGGGGCTACACCTTC.

The CDR3: CASKFRQGLNSNQPQHF. As DNA, the CDR3 is TGTGCCAGCAAATTTAGACAGGGGCTGAATAGCAATCAGCCCCAGCATTTT. The chain joins TRBV2 to TRBJ1-5; 8 nucleotides line up with TRBD1. CDR1 and CDR2 (germline): SNHLY, FYNNEI. Trimming took 7 bases from V and 0 from J; bases not matched to a gene: 11. The CDR3 has 17 amino acids.